This TCR beta chain was found in a study of blood T cell repertoires in COVID-19. Study at large: There were acute and convalescent COVID-19 samples, and they came from the United States, Italy and Spain. T cells, B-cell-depleted T cells, or PBMCs provided the cDNA or gDNA that served as material.

Original data processing: From reference gene primer amplification, estimates of nucleated cell counts were derived. Generated by immunoSEQ multiplex PCR, the TCRdb table keeps only in-frame clones and is missing some. V and J calls and clone size are as listed in that table; D and trimming were resolved from the DNA. The sample holds some 70,000 clones, just over 85% seen once. The CDR3 is 15 residues long. J lost 5 bases, V lost 8 bases, and 12 bases had no gene match. From germline, CDR1 is SNHLY and CDR2 FYNNEI. The V gene is TRBV2, the J gene TRBJ2-5, with 9 bases lining up with TRBD2. This TCR was sampled from a man aged 25-40 years with acute or convalescent COVID-19. The sequenced material came from peripheral blood. This CDR3 is CASRQREVPRETQYF. CDR3 bases: TGTGCCAGCCGCCAGCGGGAGGTCCCGAGGGAGACCCAGTACTTC.